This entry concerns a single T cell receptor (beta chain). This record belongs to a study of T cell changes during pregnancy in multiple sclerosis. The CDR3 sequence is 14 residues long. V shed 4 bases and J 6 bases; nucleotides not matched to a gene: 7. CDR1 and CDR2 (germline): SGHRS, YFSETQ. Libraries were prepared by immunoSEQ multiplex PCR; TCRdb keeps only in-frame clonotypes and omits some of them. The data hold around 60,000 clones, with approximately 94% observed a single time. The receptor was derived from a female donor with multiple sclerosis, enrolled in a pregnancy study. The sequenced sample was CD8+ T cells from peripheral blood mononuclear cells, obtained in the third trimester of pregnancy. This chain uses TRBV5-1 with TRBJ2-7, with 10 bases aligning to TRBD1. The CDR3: CASSIGTGAVEQYF. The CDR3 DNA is TGCGCCAGCAGCATTGGGACAGGGGCTGTCGAGCAGTACTTC.